This passage covers 9 T cell receptor beta chains from one sample sequenced in a study of blood T cell repertoires in COVID-19. Measured with immunoSEQ multiplex PCR; TCRdb has only the in-frame clones, and not every one. The table includes more than 65,000 clones, about 70% detected once. Source material: peripheral blood. The receptors come from an elderly woman with active or convalescent COVID-19.

The genes are TRBV2 and TRBJ1-2, with 7 bases aligning to TRBD1. Germline V gives CDR1 SNHLY, CDR2 FYNNEI. The junction had 13 bases not matched to a gene; V was cut back by 7 bases and J by 2 bases. The CDR3 has 16 amino acids. The CDR3 DNA sequence: TGTGCCAGCACCCCGACTACAACGGGACAGAACTATGGCTACACCTTC. It codes for CASTPTTTGQNYGYTF. The whole variable domain, remainder taken from reference TRBV2 and TRBJ1-2, is EPEVTQTPSHQVTQMGQEVILRCVPISNHLYFYWYRQILGQKVEFLVSFYNNEISEKSEIFDDQFSVERPDGSNFTLKIRSTKLEDSAMYFCASTPTTTGQNYGYTFGSGTRLTVV.

The J gene is TRBJ2-1, the V gene TRBV28; 11 nucleotides agree with TRBD2. Trimming took 5 bases from V and 7 from J; bases not matched to a gene: 7. Germline lookup yields CDR1 MDHEN and CDR2 SYDVKM. CDR3 length equals 15 residues. In nucleotides, the CDR3 is TGTGCCAGCAGTCTGACTAGCGGGGCGACTAATGAGCAGTTCTTC. Protein: CASSLTSGATNEQFF. Full variable domain (missing parts from reference TRBV28 and TRBJ2-1): DVKVTQSSRYLVKRTGEKVFLECVQDMDHENMFWYRQDPGLGLRLIYFSYDVKMKEKGDIPEGYSVSREKKERFSLILESASTNQTSMYLCASSLTSGATNEQFFGPGTRLTVL.

This chain uses TRBV7-2 with TRBJ2-3; 8 bases match TRBD2. The CDR3 loop spans 16 amino acids. The germline CDR1 and CDR2 sequences are SGHTA and FQGNSA. Losses at the gene ends were 8 bases for V and 2 bases for J; bases not matched to a gene: 12. CDR3 loop: CASGRGSGGFTDTQYF. CDR3 bases: TGTGCCAGCGGCCGGGGAAGCGGGGGCTTCACAGATACGCAGTATTTT.

The V call is TRBV7-9, the J call TRBJ2-7; the match to TRBD2 covers 8 bases. With V trimmed by 5 bases and J by 4 bases, 7 bases remained unmatched. The CDR3 totals 14 residues. The germline gives CDR1 SEHNR, CDR2 FQNEAQ (reference sequence). The CDR3 bases are TGTGCCAGCAGCCTAGGACTAGCTGAATACGAGCAGTACTTC. Protein product: CASSLGLAEYEQYF.

The chain carries TRBV19 and TRBJ1-6, with 8 bases lining up with TRBD1. The CDR3 extends over 15 amino acids. Trimming took 5 bases from V and 14 from J; bases not matched to a gene: 14. The germline V gene has CDR1 LNHDA and CDR2 SQIVND (reference sequence). CDR3: CASSLEDREASALHF. The CDR3 DNA reads TGTGCCAGTAGTCTTGAGGACAGGGAGGCCTCGGCCCTCCACTTT. Complete variable domain (other parts from reference TRBV19 and TRBJ1-6): DGGITQSPKYLFRKEGQNVTLSCEQNLNHDAMYWYRQDPGQGLRLIYYSQIVNDFQKGDIAEGYSVSREKKESFPLTVTSAQKNPTAFYLCASSLEDREASALHFGNGTRLTVT.

The chain recombines TRBV2 with TRBJ1-1, with D unresolved. Germline assignment: CDR1 SNHLY and CDR2 FYNNEI. The germline V and J ends were trimmed by 7 bases and 6 bases, with 12 bases remaining between them. The length of the CDR3 is 12 residues. CDR3 coding DNA: TGTGCCAGCACAGACGCCGGGGCTGAAGCTTTCTTT. This encodes CASTDAGAEAFF. The variable domain in full, with the rest retrieved from reference TRBV2 and TRBJ1-1, is EPEVTQTPSHQVTQMGQEVILRCVPISNHLYFYWYRQILGQKVEFLVSFYNNEISEKSEIFDDQFSVERPDGSNFTLKIRSTKLEDSAMYFCASTDAGAEAFFGQGTRLTVV.

This sequence joins TRBV6-5 and TRBJ1-2; 10 bases align to TRBD1. The V gene end was trimmed by 6 bases and the J gene end by 4 bases; junction bases not matched to a gene: 5. Germline CDR1 and CDR2: MNHEY and SVGAGI. CDR3 length equals 14 residues. The CDR3 is CASRVGQGIYGYTF. The CDR3, as DNA: TGTGCCAGCAGGGTGGGACAGGGGATCTATGGCTACACCTTC.

The chain combines TRBV2 with TRBJ1-5, with 7 bases matching TRBD1. The germline V gene encodes CDR1 SNHLY and CDR2 FYNNEI. Trimming took 6 bases from V and 3 from J; bases not matched to a gene: 5. The CDR3 runs to 14 residues. CDR3 DNA sequence: TGTGCCAGCAGACACAGGGGATTCAATCAGCCCCAGCATTTT. Translation: CASRHRGFNQPQHF.

The chain is built from TRBV29-1 and TRBJ2-4; 10 bases fit TRBD1. Germline V lookup: CDR1 SQVTM, CDR2 ANQGSEA. V shed 8 bases and J 5 bases; nucleotides not matched to a gene: 12. CDR3 length: 15 residues. The CDR3 here is CSTLGDRGRENIQYF. CDR3 DNA sequence: TGCAGCACCCTGGGAGACAGGGGGCGAGAAAACATTCAGTACTTC.